These T cell receptor beta chains were read from a single sample in a study of blood T cell repertoires in COVID-19. Profiling relied on immunoSEQ multiplex PCR, and the TCRdb table lists in-frame clones only, not all of them. The sample lists a few hundred thousand clones; roughly nine tenths were seen once. Input material: PBMCs or T cells enriched from blood (not recorded which). The receptors were sampled from a middle-aged woman who had been exposed to COVID-19. The CDR3 runs from the conserved cysteine through the conserved F or W. Fields, in order: J gene, V gene, CDR3 protein.

TRBJ2-7	TRBV6-2/TRBV6-3	CASSYSSEREGGYEQYF
TRBJ1-6	TRBV5-4	CASSSAGQGRSPLHF
TRBJ2-3	TRBV11-1	CASSFGVDTQYF
TRBJ1-2	TRBV19	CASSLTGTGVYGYTF
TRBJ1-6	TRBV5-4	CASSFWDRGKNSPLHF
TRBJ1-6	TRBV12-5	CASGLVLDRVGSPLHF
TRBJ2-3	TRBV11-1	CASSLQGASADTQYF
TRBJ2-3	TRBV11-3	CASSIGQGVDTQYF
TRBJ2-3	TRBV19	CASSIALTDTQYF
TRBJ1-3	TRBV18	CASSPDRGSGNTIYF
TRBJ1-1	TRBV7-3	CASSPTGVTEAFF
TRBJ1-2	TRBV7-9	CASSLGVNYGYTF
TRBJ2-3	TRBV5-4	CASSLFHTDTQYF
TRBJ1-5	TRBV3-1/TRBV3-2	CASSQDRQGRNQPQHF
TRBJ2-7	TRBV12-3/TRBV12-4	CASSLTRSYEQYF
TRBJ2-7	TRBV27	CASSLTGRAWEQYF
TRBJ2-3	TRBV30	CAWSTGGRTQYF
TRBJ1-1	TRBV2	CASSEAAGGGTEAFF
TRBJ1-1	TRBV19	CASSSRERGTEAFF
TRBJ2-5	TRBV11-2	CASSRGETQYF
TRBJ1-1	TRBV5-1	CASSLQGFSAFF
TRBJ1-1	TRBV12-3/TRBV12-4	CASRIVGGTEAFF
TRBJ1-1	TRBV27	CASQGYTEAFF
TRBJ1-3	TRBV19	CASSVSGLSGNTIYF
TRBJ1-4	TRBV27	CASSLQGRQTNEKLFF
TRBJ2-7	TRBV13	CASRVTQGAFYYEQYF
TRBJ1-5	TRBV7-2	CASSPGTGNSNQPQHF
TRBJ1-2	TRBV12-3/TRBV12-4	CASSLGQAWYTF
TRBJ1-3	TRBV9	CASSYKGDRGPGNTIYF
TRBJ2-1	TRBV30	CAWRTRGSYNEQFF
TRBJ1-5	TRBV29-1	CSVRGHNSNQPQHF
TRBJ1-1	TRBV5-1	CASSLEYSYTEAFF
TRBJ1-1	TRBV2	CASTGLSGAFF
TRBJ1-5	TRBV27	CASSLFLPSGRGNQPQHF
TRBJ2-1	TRBV12-3/TRBV12-4	CASSPRRFDEQFF
TRBJ1-4	TRBV9	CASSLRQGPNEKLFF
TRBJ1-3	TRBV12-5	CASGPGGGGSGNTIYF
TRBJ1-2	TRBV9	CASSGGGNLQGYGYTF
TRBJ1-4	TRBV27	CASSLSSGTNEKLFF
TRBJ1-1	TRBV7-2	CASSLQGWDTEAFF
TRBJ2-2	TRBV18	CASSPLGLAGGPAGELFF
TRBJ1-5	TRBV3-1/TRBV3-2	CASSPSVYQHF
TRBJ1-6	TRBV30	CAYTGTGGGFYNSPLHF
TRBJ1-5	TRBV19	CASSMVWGGNQPQHF
TRBJ2-7	TRBV15	CATSRDSPRAHEQYF
TRBJ2-1	TRBV5-5	CASSLLLTQEFF
TRBJ1-2	TRBV10-3	CAITRGEDYGYTF
TRBJ1-2	TRBV7-2	CASSLIPTGGVYGYTF